The rows below give T cell receptor beta chains drawn from one sample of a study of neoadjuvant anti-PD-1 for oral cavity cancer. Produced via immunoSEQ multiplex PCR; TCRdb's table is partial and in-frame only. The table lists about 68,000 clones, roughly 85% of them singletons. Sequences were derived from PBMCs, sampled after nivolumab (anti-PD-1) treatment. Receptors originate from a person between 40 and 80 years old with oral cavity squamous cell carcinoma. Each CDR3 is given with its conserved first and last residue. D genes are given only for firm matches. Rows give clone size only sometimes, using once, few, many, or a class for an expanded clone.

TRBD2 | 15 | TRBJ2-1 | TRBV6-1 | NA | CASRTGTSGSNEQFF | TGTGCCAGCAGGACCGGGACTAGCGGGAGCAATGAGCAGTTCTTC
TRBD2 | 13 | TRBJ2-2 | TRBV14 | NA | CASGTTIPGELFF | TGTGCCAGCGGGACTACCATCCCCGGGGAGCTGTTTTTT
NA | 12 | TRBJ1-1 | TRBV5-1 | NA | CASGASSPEAFF | TGCGCCAGCGGGGCCTCGAGCCCTGAAGCTTTCTTT
TRBD2 | 14 | TRBJ2-1 | TRBV2 | NA | CASSAETSGRSSLF | TGTGCCAGCAGTGCAGAGACTAGCGGGAGAAGCTCTCTCTTC
TRBD1 | 13 | TRBJ2-3 | TRBV6-5 | once | CASSPNRDREQYF | TGTGCCAGCAGTCCCAACCGGGACAGGGAGCAGTATTTT
NA | 11 | TRBJ2-1 | TRBV29-1 | once | CSVAGVNEQFF | TGCAGCGTTGCCGGGGTCAATGAGCAGTTCTTC
NA | 12 | TRBJ1-3 | TRBV30 | once | CAWKDPGNTIYF | TGTGCCTGGAAAGACCCAGGAAACACCATATATTTT
NA | 10 | TRBJ1-1 | TRBV6-1 | few | CASSEKTREF | TGTGCCAGCAGTGAAAAGACCCGGGAATTT
TRBD2 | 17 | TRBJ2-2 | TRBV12-5 | NA | CASGLVRGSGVTGELFF | TGTGCTAGTGGTTTGGTACGAGGTAGCGGGGTAACCGGGGAGCTGTTTTTT
TRBD2 | 15 | TRBJ2-7 | TRBV6-5 | NA | CASSYKRNSGYEQYF | TGTGCCAGCAGTTACAAGCGAAATAGCGGGTACGAGCAGTACTTC
NA | 16 | TRBJ2-1 | TRBV4-1 | few | CASSQDSRSSYNEQFF | TGCGCCAGCAGCCAAGATTCGCGGAGCTCCTACAATGAGCAGTTCTTC
NA | 18 | TRBJ2-2 | TRBV6-1 | NA | CASSEGLGGRSEGGELFF | TGTGCCAGCAGTGAAGGGCTGGGGGGTAGGTCCGAAGGCGGGGAGCTGTTTTTT
NA | 15 | TRBJ2-1 | TRBV2 | NA | CASSNLDPKADEQFF | TGTGCCAGCAGTAACTTGGACCCGAAGGCCGATGAGCAGTTCTTC
NA | 14 | TRBJ2-5 | TRBV6-5 | NA | CASRGGSERQTQYF | TGTGCCAGCAGAGGGGGATCAGAGAGACAGACCCAGTACTTC
TRBD2 | 18 | TRBJ2-7 | TRBV29-1 | NA | CSVWSGRGVSGSSYEQYF | TGCAGCGTTTGGTCGGGCAGGGGAGTTAGCGGGAGCAGTTACGAGCAGTACTTC
NA | 13 | TRBJ2-7 | TRBV7-9 | NA | CASSSTDAYEQYF | TGTGCCAGCAGCTCCACGGACGCGTACGAGCAGTACTTC
TRBD2 | 15 | TRBJ2-7 | TRBV6-1 | NA | CASTEGSGLRYEQYF | TGTGCCAGCACCGAAGGGTCGGGACTAAGGTACGAGCAGTACTTC
NA | 14 | TRBJ1-4 | TRBV30 | once | CALALTGTTEKLFF | TGTGCCCTCGCATTGACCGGGACAACCGAAAAACTGTTTTTT
TRBD1 | 16 | TRBJ1-4 | TRBV5-6 | few | CASSWGQGEANEKLFF | TGTGCCAGCAGCTGGGGACAGGGGGAGGCTAATGAAAAACTGTTTTTT
TRBD1 | 17 | TRBJ1-4 | TRBV5-1 | NA | CASSRQGLLGEGEKLFF | TGCGCCAGCAGTCGACAGGGACTTCTGGGAGAGGGTGAAAAACTGTTTTTT
TRBD1 | 16 | TRBJ1-2 | TRBV10-3 | NA | CAISESTGYGNYGYTF | TGTGCCATCAGTGAGTCGACAGGGTACGGGAACTATGGCTACACCTTC
TRBD2 | 17 | TRBJ2-1 | TRBV2 | NA | CASSPTRLAGDRNEQFF | TGTGCCAGCAGTCCAACCAGACTAGCGGGAGATCGGAATGAGCAGTTCTTC
NA | 14 | TRBJ2-7 | TRBV6-5 | once | CASSLTGLSYEQYF | TGTGCCAGCAGTTTAACGGGACTCTCCTACGAGCAGTACTTC
NA | 13 | TRBJ1-4 | TRBV10-3 | many | CAISESGSEKLFF | TGTGCCATCAGTGAGTCGGGAAGTGAAAAACTGTTTTTT
TRBD1 | 16 | TRBJ2-3 | TRBV7-9 | NA | CASSLYRDRGTDTQYF | TGTGCCAGCAGCTTATACCGGGACAGGGGGACAGATACGCAGTATTTT
TRBD2 | 17 | TRBJ2-3 | TRBV7-9 | NA | CASSYGLGLLSTDTQYF | TGTGCCAGCAGCTATGGGCTGGGACTACTCAGCACAGATACGCAGTATTTT
NA | 15 | TRBJ2-7 | TRBV19 | NA | CASSIRGTLSYEQYF | TGTGCCAGTAGTATACGAGGGACACTCTCCTACGAGCAGTACTTC
NA | 12 | TRBJ2-2 | TRBV4-1 | few | CASSRTRGELFF | TGCGCCAGCAGCCGAACTAGGGGGGAGCTGTTTTTT
TRBD1 | 14 | TRBJ2-6 | TRBV2 | NA | CAITGGAGANVLTF | TGTGCCATCACAGGGGGCGCTGGGGCCAACGTCCTGACTTTC
TRBD1 | 14 | TRBJ2-5 | TRBV2 | NA | CASLGQGAGETQYF | TGTGCCAGCCTCGGACAGGGGGCGGGAGAGACCCAGTACTTC
TRBD2 | 17 | TRBJ2-1 | TRBV9 | NA | CASSFGTSGLSYNEQFF | TGTGCCAGCAGCTTCGGGACTAGCGGGCTCTCCTACAATGAGCAGTTCTTC
TRBD2 | 15 | TRBJ2-1 | TRBV29-1 | NA | CSVLILAGVGNEQFF | TGCAGCGTTCTAATCCTAGCGGGAGTTGGAAATGAGCAGTTCTTC
TRBD2 | 12 | TRBJ2-1 | TRBV29-1 | NA | CSVWGSGRAQFF | TGCAGCGTGTGGGGGAGCGGGAGGGCCCAGTTCTTC
NA | 17 | TRBJ1-5 | TRBV2 | NA | CASTEGARVYSNQPQHF | TGTGCCAGCACCGAAGGAGCCAGGGTATATAGCAATCAGCCCCAGCATTTT
NA | 15 | TRBJ2-6 | TRBV7-6 | NA | CASSSTGPGANVLTF | TGTGCCAGCAGCTCAACAGGGCCAGGGGCCAACGTCCTGACTTTC
NA | 14 | TRBJ2-7 | TRBV15 | NA | CATSITGGSYEQYF | TGTGCCACCAGCATCACAGGAGGATCCTACGAGCAGTACTTC
NA | 15 | TRBJ2-2 | TRBV6-6 | NA | CASSSEGLHTGELFF | TGTGCCAGCAGTTCGGAGGGGCTCCACACCGGGGAGCTGTTTTTT
NA | 13 | TRBJ2-1 | TRBV29-1 | NA | CSVELAAGHEQFF | TGCAGCGTTGAATTAGCTGCAGGGCATGAGCAGTTCTTC
NA | 15 | TRBJ1-5 | TRBV28 | NA | CASSLLLASNQPQHF | TGTGCCAGCAGTTTATTGCTCGCGAGCAATCAGCCCCAGCATTTT
TRBD1 | 15 | TRBJ2-3 | TRBV19 | NA | CASSTGTGATDTQYF | TGTGCCAGTAGTACCGGGACAGGGGCCACAGATACGCAGTATTTT
TRBD1 | 14 | TRBJ1-5 | TRBV10-3 | few | CAISESTGGQPQHF | TGTGCCATCAGTGAGTCTACAGGGGGCCAGCCCCAGCATTTT
TRBD1 | 14 | TRBJ2-7 | TRBV28 | NA | CASSLTGKEYEQYF | TGTGCCAGCAGTTTGACAGGGAAGGAGTACGAGCAGTACTTC
NA | 14 | TRBJ1-5 | TRBV4-2 | NA | CASSQEEGNQPQHF | TGTGCCAGCAGCCAAGAGGAGGGGAATCAGCCCCAGCATTTT
TRBD2 | 16 | TRBJ2-2 | TRBV11-2 | NA | CASTSRLAGVPGELFF | TGTGCCAGCACCTCCCGGCTAGCGGGAGTCCCCGGGGAGCTGTTTTTT
NA | 14 | TRBJ1-1 | TRBV30 | NA | CAWSPGTVNTEAFF | TGTGCCTGGAGTCCCGGGACGGTGAACACTGAAGCTTTCTTT
TRBD1 | 13 | TRBJ1-1 | TRBV19 | NA | CASSIDRDTEAFF | TGTGCCAGTAGTATCGACAGGGACACTGAAGCTTTCTTT
NA | 11 | TRBJ1-1 | TRBV12-5 | NA | CAIHREGEAFF | TGTGCAATTCACAGGGAAGGTGAAGCTTTCTTT
NA | 15 | TRBJ1-4 | TRBV25-1 | NA | CASSPMGGLNEKLFF | TGTGCCAGCAGCCCAATGGGGGGCCTTAATGAAAAACTGTTTTTT
TRBD2 | 15 | TRBJ2-1 | TRBV6-4 | NA | CASSLLAGEVNEQFF | TGTGCCAGCAGCTTACTAGCGGGAGAAGTGAATGAGCAGTTCTTC
TRBD2 | 18 | TRBJ2-6 | TRBV27 | NA | CASSWVAGVFSGANVLTF | TGTGCCAGCAGTTGGGTAGCGGGAGTCTTCTCTGGGGCCAACGTCCTGACTTTC
NA | 11 | TRBJ2-7 | TRBV2 | few | CASRTYYEQYF | TGTGCCAGCAGAACTTATTACGAGCAGTACTTC